These 24 T cell receptor beta chains were sequenced from one sample in a study of beta chain features in type 1 diabetes. Expressed TCRB transcripts got sequenced, as all isolated RNA was reverse transcribed. Repertoires were generated with immunoSEQ multiplex PCR, while TCRdb's copy carries only in-frame clones and drops some. The top ten hold 0.015% to 0.02% of the sample, which has about 360,000 clones, approximately 12% seen once. Sequencing used naive CD4+ T cells from blood. The origin of the receptors is a man aged 18-30 years in good health.

This clone was recorded many times. The chain couples TRBV14 to TRBJ2-1; D may be TRBD2 (5 bases). The CDR3 runs 14 residues. The ends were cut back, 0 bases at V and 8 bases at J, with 11 bases in the middle. The V gene's germline CDR1 is SGHDN and CDR2 FVKESK. CDR3 nucleotides: TGTGCCAGCAGCCAAGAGCTAGCTAGGGATGAGCAGTTCTTC. Amino acids: CASSQELARDEQFF.

This chain uses TRBV23-1 with TRBJ2-7; D is perhaps TRBD2 (6 bases). TRBV23-1 is assigned to the ORF class and has an uncertain function. This CDR3 is built from 13 residues. Trimming took 10 bases from V and 8 from J, leaving 21 bases between them. The CDR3 DNA is TGCGCCAACCTATGGGACCGGAGGGTTAAGCAGTACTTC. Translating it yields CANLWDRRVKQYF.

The chain joins TRBV9 to TRBJ1-2; 11 bases are a match to TRBD1. The CDR3 runs 14 residues. The V gene's germline CDR1 is SGDLS and CDR2 YYNGEE. The trim removed 3 bases at V and 3 bases at J, leaving 1 base unmatched. The CDR3 loop reads CASSGDRGDYGYTF. CDR3 nucleotides: TGTGCCAGCAGCGGGGACAGGGGGGACTATGGCTACACCTTC.

This clone has more than one count but fewer than ten. The chain combines TRBV25-1 with TRBJ2-7; 11 bases align to TRBD2. V lost 11 bases, J lost 1 base, and 10 bases stayed unmatched. The CDR3 contains 15 residues. Germline CDR1 reads MGHDK; CDR2 reads SYGVNS. This CDR3 is CAGPGLAVGSYEQYF. DNA for the CDR3: TGTGCCGGCCCGGGACTAGCGGTTGGATCCTACGAGCAGTACTTC.

The chain links TRBV9 to TRBJ1-3, with 8 nucleotides matching TRBD1. In germline, CDR1 is SGDLS, CDR2 YYNGEE. CDR3 length: 14 residues. V trimming: 4 bases; J trimming: 4 bases; junction bases outside the gene matches: 4. This chain's CDR3 is CASSLGQGGNTIYF. CDR3 DNA: TGTGCCAGCAGCCTCGGACAGGGAGGAAACACCATATATTTT.

This chain joins TRBV7-3 and TRBJ2-2, with TRBD2 matching 13 bases. This CDR3 region has 17 residues. Trimming removed 4 bases from V and 5 bases from J; junction bases left unmatched: 7. Germline lookup yields CDR1 SGHTA and CDR2 FQGTGA. This chain's CDR3 is CASSSGLAGVSTGELFF. As DNA, the CDR3 is TGTGCCAGCAGCTCCGGACTAGCGGGAGTCTCTACCGGGGAGCTGTTTTTT.

The sample holds a few counts of this clone. The chain has TRBV28 and TRBJ1-5; TRBD1 matches 12 bases. J lost 0 bases, V lost 10 bases, and 13 bases had no gene match. Germline CDR1 is MDHEN and CDR2 is SYDVKM. There are 18 residues in the CDR3. The CDR3 DNA follows: TGTGCCATCCGGACCCGGGACAGGGGGCTCCCTAGCAATCAGCCCCAGCATTTT. It codes for CAIRTRDRGLPSNQPQHF.

This clone occurred a few times. The chain is built from TRBV7-9 and TRBJ1-2; 7 bases agree with TRBD1. Germline lookup yields CDR1 SEHNR and CDR2 FQNEAQ (reference sequence). The CDR3 has 14 residues. Trimming cost V 3 bases and J 6 bases; bases outside gene matches: 7. In DNA, the CDR3 is TGTGCCAGCAGCTTTTACCGGGACAGTAATGGCTACACCTTC. Translation: CASSFYRDSNGYTF. Combining the CDR3 with reference TRBV7-9 and TRBJ1-2 gives the whole variable domain DTGVSQNPRHKITKRGQNVTFRCDPISEHNRLYWYRQTLGQGPEFLTYFQNEAQLEKSRLLSDRFSAERPKGSFSTLEIQRTEQGDSAMYLCASSFYRDSNGYTFGSGTRLTVV.

This chain links TRBV19 with TRBJ1-4; D is unresolved. CDR1 LNHDA and CDR2 SQIVND come from the germline V gene (reference sequence). Trimming cost V 3 bases and J 6 bases, with 11 bases left between them. This CDR3 has 14 residues. CDR3 protein: CASSMPTADEKLFF. CDR3 sequence (DNA): TGTGCCAGTAGTATGCCAACAGCAGATGAAAAACTGTTTTTT.

This clone was picked up a small number of times. The V and J genes are TRBV5-4 and TRBJ2-5; 8 positions match TRBD1. CDR3 size: 16 residues. Germline loops: CDR1 SGHNT, CDR2 YYREEE (reference sequence). The V and J ends lost 3 bases and 7 bases, in that order; junction bases with no gene match: 14. CDR3 sequence (DNA): TGTGCCAGCAGCTCCCGACAGGGGCCGCGATGGGGGACCCAGTACTTC. Protein: CASSSRQGPRWGTQYF.

This clone was found a few times. This chain joins TRBV19 and TRBJ2-6; TRBD2 is a possible D gene (5 bases). Per germline, CDR1 LNHDA and CDR2 SQIVND (reference sequence). V lost 3 bases and J 1 base, leaving 19 bases between the germline ends. CDR3 length equals 19 residues. The CDR3 DNA follows: TGTGCCAGTAGTATCCGGGATCCACCTACCATTTCTGGGGCCAACGTCCTGACTTTC. It is translated as CASSIRDPPTISGANVLTF.

There are a few counts of this clone. This chain links TRBV4-3 with TRBJ2-1, with D perhaps matching TRBD2 (5 bases). CDR1 and CDR2 from the germline V gene are LGHNA and YSLEER. The CDR3 extends over 15 amino acids. V lost 0 bases, J lost 7 bases, and 13 bases lay in between. CDR3 residues: CASSQDWAEGNEQFF. The CDR3 DNA is TGCGCCAGCAGCCAAGATTGGGCAGAGGGTAATGAGCAGTTCTTC.

Details on this clone: The sample carries other DNA sequences with the same CDR3. J is TRBJ2-7 and V is TRBV5-6; D is ambiguous. This CDR3 contains 12 residues. V dropped 1 base and J dropped 4 bases, with 6 bases sitting between them. The germline gives CDR1 SGHDT, CDR2 YYEEEE. CDR3 loop: CASSLPGYEQYF. CDR3 in DNA: TGTGCCAGCAGCTTGCCGGGTTACGAGCAGTACTTC.

This clone has more than one count but fewer than ten. The chain employs TRBV28 and TRBJ2-7, with a tentative D call TRBD2 (5 bases). CDR1 MDHEN and CDR2 SYDVKM come from the germline V gene. With 5 bases removed from V and 4 bases from J, the gap between germline ends came to 21 bases. The CDR3 contains 16 residues. CDR3 coding DNA: TGTGCCAGCAGTCCAATCCCATCTGGCAGGAGGTACGAGCAGTACTTC. This sequence encodes CASSPIPSGRRYEQYF.

The CDR3, as DNA: TGTGCCAGCAGGGCCAGGGACAATCAGCCCCAGCATTTT. Residues: CASRARDNQPQHF. This chain links TRBV6-6 with TRBJ1-5, with D possibly matching TRBD1 (5 bases). The CDR3 is 13 amino acids. The V end was cut by 6 bases, the J end by 3 bases, with 9 bases between. Germline V CDR1 and CDR2: MNHNY, SVGAGI (reference sequence).

The chain recombines TRBV28 with TRBJ2-1; 8 bases match TRBD1. Germline values: CDR1 MDHEN, CDR2 SYDVKM. The trim removed 6 bases at V and 9 bases at J, leaving 13 bases unmatched. CDR3 length equals 15 residues. For the CDR3, the DNA is TGTGCCAGCAGCCTCAGGACAGGGTCCGCCTTTGAGCAGTTCTTC. This translates into CASSLRTGSAFEQFF.

This chain joins TRBV11-2 and TRBJ1-2; a weak D match, TRBD1 (6 bases). Trimming stripped 4 bases from V and 5 bases from J, with 8 bases between. This CDR3 has 12 amino acids. Germline V gene lookup returns CDR1 SGHAT and CDR2 FQNNGV. The CDR3 coding sequence is TGTGCCAGCAGCTCGACAGGTTATGGCTACACCTTC. Encoded protein: CASSSTGYGYTF.

V gene TRBV6-5 combines with J gene TRBJ1-3; 8 positions agree with TRBD1. The CDR3 contains 15 residues. Trimming removed 6 bases from V and 2 bases from J; junction bases left unmatched: 6. CDR1 and CDR2 (germline): MNHEY, SVGAGI. DNA for the CDR3: TGTGCCAGCAGAGGACAGGGTGTAACTGGAAACACCATATATTTT. It translates to CASRGQGVTGNTIYF.

This clone was seen many times. The chain is built from TRBV29-1 and TRBJ2-5; 13 bases map to TRBD2. Germline lookup yields CDR1 SQVTM and CDR2 ANQGSEA. The CDR3 runs to 14 residues. The V segment lost 6 bases and the J segment 12 bases; nucleotides outside the gene matches: 13. In DNA form, the CDR3 reads TGCAGCGTGCCTGGGACTAGCGGGATAGGAAGGGAGTACTTC. It translates to CSVPGTSGIGREYF.

The chain employs TRBV5-6 and TRBJ2-5; no clear D gene. Germline V CDR1 and CDR2: SGHDT, YYEEEE. V lost 1 base and J lost 4, with 11 bases in between. There are 14 residues in the CDR3. CDR3 amino acids: CASSLFVAGETQYF. In DNA form, the CDR3 reads TGTGCCAGCAGCTTGTTCGTCGCAGGAGAGACCCAGTACTTC. Full variable domain (rest looked up from reference TRBV5-6 and TRBJ2-5): DAGVTQSPTHLIKTRGQQVTLRCSPKSGHDTVSWYQQALGQGPQFIFQYYEEEERQRGNFPDRFSGHQFPNYSSELNVNALLLGDSALYLCASSLFVAGETQYFGPGTRLLVL.

This clone came up a few times. This chain links TRBV14 with TRBJ2-7; no reliable D call. The CDR3 is 15 amino acids. V was cut by 6 bases and J by 2 bases, with 17 bases left in between. CDR1 and CDR2 from the germline V gene are SGHDN and FVKESK. In DNA form, the CDR3 reads TGTGCCAGCAGTCAATCCCGCCGTAGCCCCTACGAGCAGTACTTC. Translated: CASSQSRRSPYEQYF.

V and J are TRBV30 and TRBJ1-1; 9 bases align to TRBD1. Trimming cost V 2 bases and J 3 bases; bases outside gene matches: 7. The CDR3 sequence is 15 residues long. Germline V gene lookup returns CDR1 GTSNPN and CDR2 SVGIG (reference sequence). CDR3 nucleotides: TGTGCCTGGAGTAAGCCGGGACAGGGACACACTGAAGCTTTCTTT. Translating gives CAWSKPGQGHTEAFF.

This clone was observed a handful of times. V is TRBV7-2 and J is TRBJ2-7; weak D call: TRBD1 (6 bases). The CDR3 sequence is 14 residues long. From germline, CDR1 is SGHTA and CDR2 FQGNSA. Trimming removed 5 bases from V and 1 base from J, with 12 bases in between. CDR3 in DNA: TGTGCCAGCAGCCCCGACAGGATTTCCTACGAGCAGTACTTC. It is translated as CASSPDRISYEQYF.

This clone was observed a few times. The rearrangement uses TRBV7-8 and TRBJ2-1; D is possibly TRBD1 (6 bases). V was clipped by 0 bases and J by 0 bases, with 9 bases between them. This CDR3 is built from 16 residues. Germline V gives CDR1 SGHVS, CDR2 FQNEAQ. In DNA form, the CDR3 reads TGTGCCAGCAGCTTAGCGCAGGGGCTCTCCTACAATGAGCAGTTCTTC. It yields the protein CASSLAQGLSYNEQFF.